This T cell receptor beta chain was sequenced during a study of cytomegalovirus exposure and HLA in healthy donors. PCR used 60 Vbeta primers and 13 Jbeta primers. Sequencing used immunoSEQ multiplex PCR; TCRdb keeps in-frame clones, though not all of them. The sample shows 100,000 or so clones, approximately 84% of them seen only once. V was pared by 5 bases and J by 6 bases, with 16 bases between. CDR1 is GTSNPN, CDR2 SVGIG, per germline (reference sequence). The length of the CDR3 is 13 residues. Sequenced material: PBMCs. The TCR sequence derives from a male donor in good health and CMV-seronegative. V and J are TRBV30 and TRBJ2-5; possible D gene TRBD2, 6 bases. For the CDR3, the DNA is TGTGCCTGGGGGGCGGCACTAGCTCAGACCCAGTACTTC. Residues: CAWGAALAQTQYF.